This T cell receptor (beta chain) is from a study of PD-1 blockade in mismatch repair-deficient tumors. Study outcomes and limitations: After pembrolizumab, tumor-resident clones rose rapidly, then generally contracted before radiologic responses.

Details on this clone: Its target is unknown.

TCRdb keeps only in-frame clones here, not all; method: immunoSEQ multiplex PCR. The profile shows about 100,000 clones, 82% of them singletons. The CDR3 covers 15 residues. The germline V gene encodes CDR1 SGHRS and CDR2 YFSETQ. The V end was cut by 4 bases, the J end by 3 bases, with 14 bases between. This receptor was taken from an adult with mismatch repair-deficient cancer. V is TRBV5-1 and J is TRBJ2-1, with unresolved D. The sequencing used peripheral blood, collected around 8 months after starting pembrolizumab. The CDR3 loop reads CASSPGAENYNEQFF. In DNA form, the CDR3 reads TGCGCCAGCAGCCCGGGTGCGGAAAACTACAATGAGCAGTTCTTC.